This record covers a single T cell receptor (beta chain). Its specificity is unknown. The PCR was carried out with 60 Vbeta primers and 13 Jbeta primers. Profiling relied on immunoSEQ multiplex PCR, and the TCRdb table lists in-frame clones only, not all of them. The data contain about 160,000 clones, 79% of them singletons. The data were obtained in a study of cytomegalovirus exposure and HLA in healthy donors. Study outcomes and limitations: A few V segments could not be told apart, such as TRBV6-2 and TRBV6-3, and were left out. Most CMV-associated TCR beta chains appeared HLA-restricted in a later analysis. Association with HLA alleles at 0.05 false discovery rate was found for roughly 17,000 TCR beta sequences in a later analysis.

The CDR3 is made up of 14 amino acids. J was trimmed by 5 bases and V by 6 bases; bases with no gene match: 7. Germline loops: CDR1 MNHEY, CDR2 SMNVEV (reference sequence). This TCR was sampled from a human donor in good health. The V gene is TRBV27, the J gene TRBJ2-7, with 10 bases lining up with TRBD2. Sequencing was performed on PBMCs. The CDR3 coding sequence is TGTGCCAGCAGCGTTAGCGGGAGGTCTGACGAGCAGTACTTC. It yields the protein CASSVSGRSDEQYF.